A single sample gave rise to the 23 T cell receptor beta chains below, sequenced in a study of shared clonotypes between healthy human individuals. Clones were sequenced by immunoSEQ multiplex PCR, and TCRdb holds only the in-frame ones, with some missing. The sample carries over a million clones, approximately 98% recorded once. Material for sequencing was naive CD4+ T cells sorted from blood. Regarding subset: CD45RA+ positively selected. The receptors stem from a man under 40 in good health.

This sequence joins TRBV6-5 and TRBJ2-1; D gene uncertain. This CDR3 has 13 residues. The V gene's germline CDR1 is MNHEY and CDR2 SVGAGI. V gave up 8 bases and J gave up 8 bases, with 16 bases separating them. CDR3: CASSTDRPDEQFF. The CDR3 nucleotides read TGTGCCAGCTCGACGGACCGGCCCGATGAGCAGTTCTTC.

This clone has only one observation. V is TRBV5-1 and J is TRBJ1-1; D not resolved. Trimming removed 3 bases from V and 1 base from J, with 10 bases in between. CDR3 length: 14 residues. The germline CDR1 and CDR2 sequences are SGHRS and YFSETQ. The CDR3 nucleotides are TGCGCCAGCAGCTCGGAAGGCAGGAACACTGAAGCTTTCTTT. Translating it yields CASSSEGRNTEAFF.

This chain uses TRBV28 with TRBJ2-7; 9 nucleotides agree with TRBD1. The V segment lost 6 bases and the J segment 5 bases; nucleotides outside the gene matches: 14. CDR1 is MDHEN, CDR2 SYDVKM, per germline. The length of the CDR3 is 16 residues. The CDR3 loop is CASSSMGTGFLNEQYF. The CDR3 coding sequence is TGTGCCAGCAGCTCGATGGGGACAGGGTTTTTGAACGAGCAGTACTTC.

The genes are TRBV7-8 and TRBJ2-5; weak D call: TRBD2 (6 bases). Germline V gene data show CDR1 as SGHVS and CDR2 as FQNEAQ. V gave up 6 bases and J gave up 9 bases, with 11 bases separating them. The CDR3 runs to 11 residues. The CDR3 sequence is CASREPGAQYF. In DNA form, the CDR3 reads TGTGCCAGCAGAGAGCCGGGGGCCCAGTACTTC.

V is TRBV5-4 and J is TRBJ1-1; perhaps TRBD1 as D (6 bases). The CDR3 covers 15 residues. Looked up from germline, CDR1 is SGHNT and CDR2 is YYREEE (reference sequence). V gave up 3 bases and J gave up 8 bases, with 20 bases separating them. CDR3 in DNA: TGTGCCAGCAGCTCCTCGGGACACTTGGGAGGGGAAGCTTTCTTT. Residues: CASSSSGHLGGEAFF.

V usage is TRBV7-2 and J usage is TRBJ1-1, with D possibly being TRBD1 (6 bases). This CDR3 has 11 residues. CDR1 and CDR2 from the germline V gene are SGHTA and FQGNSA. The ends were cut back, 10 bases at V and 10 bases at J, with 16 bases in the middle. DNA of the CDR3: TGTGCCAACCTTTTTACGGGGGCAGCTTTCTTT. Protein product: CANLFTGAAFF.

V is TRBV10-3 and J is TRBJ1-3, with D tentatively TRBD1 (5 bases). V lost 10 bases, J lost 1 base, and 11 bases lay in between. CDR3 size: 13 residues. Germline CDR1 is ENHRY and CDR2 is SYGVKD. As DNA, the CDR3 is TGTGCCACGATGCAGGGTTCTGGAAACACCATATATTTT. Translating gives CATMQGSGNTIYF.

This sequence joins TRBV4-1 and TRBJ2-3; either TRBD1 or TRBD2 may supply D (6 bases each). V was clipped by 0 bases and J by 1 base, with 23 bases between them. Germline CDR1 is MGHRA and CDR2 is YSYEKL. The CDR3 has 20 amino acids. The CDR3 spells CASSQEHRGQRLPRTDTQYF. For the CDR3, the DNA is TGCGCCAGCAGCCAAGAACACCGGGGGCAACGACTCCCGCGCACAGATACGCAGTATTTT.

The chain employs TRBV7-2 and TRBJ2-1; 9 nucleotides match TRBD2. The CDR3 length is 15 residues. CDR1 is SGHTA and CDR2 is FQGNSA in the germline V gene. J gave up 6 bases and V 8 bases, and 11 bases lay outside the gene matches. CDR3 sequence reads: CASGGTSGRFNEQFF. CDR3 DNA sequence: TGTGCCAGCGGCGGAACGAGCGGGAGGTTCAATGAGCAGTTCTTC.

With respect to this clone: Other DNA sequences in this specimen translate into the identical CDR3. The CDR3 spells CASSRGGTEAFF. CDR3 coding DNA: TGTGCCAGCAGCCGAGGGGGCACTGAAGCTTTCTTT. This chain uses TRBV7-2 with TRBJ1-1; possibly TRBD1 for D (6 bases). Germline CDR1 SGHTA, CDR2 FQGNSA. The CDR3 is 12 residues long. Trimming removed 5 bases at V and 4 bases at J, with 8 bases between.

This clone has only one observation. V and J are TRBV7-6 and TRBJ2-6; D gene uncertain. CDR3 length: 13 amino acids. Trimming stripped 7 bases from V and 0 bases from J, with 4 bases between. Germline V gene lookup returns CDR1 SGHVS and CDR2 FNYEAQ. Written as DNA, the CDR3 is TGTGCCAGCATCAGCTCTGGGGCCAACGTCCTGACTTTC. This translates into CASISSGANVLTF.

The chain is built from TRBV5-1 and TRBJ2-7; D remains ambiguous. V lost 4 bases to trimming and J lost 3 bases, with 17 bases between them. The germline V gene encodes CDR1 SGHRS and CDR2 YFSETQ. CDR3 length: 15 amino acids. DNA for the CDR3: TGCGCCAGCAGCCTGACACCACAGATAAACTACGAGCAGTACTTC. Protein sequence: CASSLTPQINYEQYF.

Comment on this clone: The DNA is omitted, as the CDR3 cannot be located on it reliably, and the CDR3 follows TCRdb's listing. The chain carries TRBV29-1 and TRBJ2-7; TRBD1 reflects the table's D call only, with no check against the DNA. The CDR3 is 14 residues long, ends included. CDR1 and CDR2 (germline): SQVTM, ANQGSEA. CDR3 sequence reads: CSVGVGAWVLRRDF.

The rearrangement joins TRBV7-8 to TRBJ2-5; D perhaps matches TRBD1 (7 bases). Germline loops: CDR1 SGHVS, CDR2 FQNEAQ. V was cut by 5 bases and J by 5 bases, with 18 bases left in between. The CDR3 has 15 residues. The CDR3 nucleotides are TGTGCCAGCAGCAGACTAGGGGGCGCGGGGGAGACCCAGTACTTC. This translates into CASSRLGGAGETQYF. Variable domain in full (rest from reference TRBV7-8 and TRBJ2-5): GAGVSQSPRYKVAKRGQDVALRCDPISGHVSLFWYQQALGQGPEFLTYFQNEAQLDKSGLPSDRFFAERPEGSVSTLKIQRTQQEDSAVYLCASSRLGGAGETQYFGPGTRLLVL.

Note on this clone: In the same sample, other DNA sequences code for this CDR3. V gene TRBV2 combines with J gene TRBJ2-1; D gene uncertain. The CDR3 sequence is 11 residues long. From germline, CDR1 is SNHLY and CDR2 FYNNEI. V dropped 7 bases and J dropped 4 bases, with 5 bases sitting between them. The chain's CDR3 is CASKVYNEQFF. The CDR3 nucleotides are TGTGCCAGCAAGGTATACAATGAGCAGTTCTTC. Combining the CDR3 with reference TRBV2 and TRBJ2-1 gives the whole variable domain EPEVTQTPSHQVTQMGQEVILRCVPISNHLYFYWYRQILGQKVEFLVSFYNNEISEKSEIFDDQFSVERPDGSNFTLKIRSTKLEDSAMYFCASKVYNEQFFGPGTRLTVL.

The chain has TRBV6-1 and TRBJ2-7; 8 nucleotides line up with TRBD1. CDR1 and CDR2 (germline): MNHNS, SASEGT. The CDR3 is made up of 15 amino acids. The V gene end was trimmed by 3 bases and the J gene end by 6 bases; junction bases not matched to a gene: 10. CDR3 DNA sequence: TGTGCCAGCAGTGAGGTTCAGGGGGCGAAGGGCGAGCAGTACTTC. It yields the protein CASSEVQGAKGEQYF.

This rearrangement joins TRBV27 to TRBJ2-1; D not resolved. Per germline, CDR1 MNHEY and CDR2 SMNVEV (reference sequence). The CDR3 consists of 15 residues. V was cut by 5 bases and J by 0 bases, with 11 bases left in between. This CDR3 is CASSRLASSYNEQFF. CDR3 sequence (DNA): TGTGCCAGCAGTCGACTGGCCAGCTCCTACAATGAGCAGTTCTTC.

The rearrangement links TRBV7-8 to TRBJ2-2; a weak D match, TRBD2 (5 bases). This CDR3 contains 15 residues. CDR1 SGHVS and CDR2 FQNEAQ come from the germline V gene. V was shortened by 8 bases and J by 2 bases, with 15 bases between the two germline ends. The CDR3 loop reads CASLNGLANTGELFF. The DNA for the CDR3 is TGTGCCAGCCTCAACGGGCTAGCAAACACCGGGGAGCTGTTTTTT.

The chain joins TRBV6-1 to TRBJ1-5; no definite D call. In germline, CDR1 is MNHNS, CDR2 SASEGT. V was pared by 0 bases and J by 0 bases, with 9 bases between. CDR3 size: 16 residues. CDR3 nucleotide sequence: TGTGCCAGCAGTGAAGCTTCGACGTTTAGCAATCAGCCCCAGCATTTT. It encodes CASSEASTFSNQPQHF.

The CDR3 here is CASSPSRTGYSNQPQHF. As DNA, the CDR3 is TGTGCCAGCAGCCCCTCCCGGACAGGCTATAGCAATCAGCCCCAGCATTTT. The rearrangement links TRBV7-2 to TRBJ1-5, with 7 bases identical to TRBD1. The CDR3 loop spans 17 amino acids. The junction had 10 bases not matched to a gene; V was cut back by 5 bases and J by 0 bases. Germline values: CDR1 SGHTA, CDR2 FQGNSA.

With regard to this clone: Other DNA sequences of this sample code for an identical CDR3. V and J are TRBV25-1 and TRBJ2-2; D is possibly TRBD1 or TRBD2 (5 bases each). The germline gives CDR1 MGHDK, CDR2 SYGVNS. The V gene lost 3 bases and the J gene lost 3 bases, with 8 bases spanning the gap. The CDR3 is 14 amino acids. The CDR3 is CASSEGTYTGELFF. Written as DNA, the CDR3 is TGTGCCAGCAGTGAGGGGACCTACACCGGGGAGCTGTTTTTT.

V usage is TRBV7-5 and J usage is TRBJ2-4; the table's D call, TRBD1, was not checked against the DNA. TRBV7-5 is listed as a pseudogene. The CDR3 is 19 residues long. CDR3 DNA sequence: TGTGTCAGAAGCTTAGAGGAGTACTGCAAGGACATTAAGGAGAACATTCAGTACTTC. Amino acid sequence: CVRSLEEYCKDIKENIQYF.

A word on this clone: At one of its ends the junction is not consistent with the germline gene, which may arise from a read error. The chain uses TRBV19 and TRBJ2-2, with D hard to call. Looked up from germline, CDR1 is LNHDA and CDR2 is SQIVND (reference sequence). The CDR3 spans 15 residues. The DNA of the CDR3 is TGTGCCAGTAGTATCGGGCGGCTGGGAACCGTGGAGCTGTTTTTT. As protein: CASSIGRLGTVELFF.